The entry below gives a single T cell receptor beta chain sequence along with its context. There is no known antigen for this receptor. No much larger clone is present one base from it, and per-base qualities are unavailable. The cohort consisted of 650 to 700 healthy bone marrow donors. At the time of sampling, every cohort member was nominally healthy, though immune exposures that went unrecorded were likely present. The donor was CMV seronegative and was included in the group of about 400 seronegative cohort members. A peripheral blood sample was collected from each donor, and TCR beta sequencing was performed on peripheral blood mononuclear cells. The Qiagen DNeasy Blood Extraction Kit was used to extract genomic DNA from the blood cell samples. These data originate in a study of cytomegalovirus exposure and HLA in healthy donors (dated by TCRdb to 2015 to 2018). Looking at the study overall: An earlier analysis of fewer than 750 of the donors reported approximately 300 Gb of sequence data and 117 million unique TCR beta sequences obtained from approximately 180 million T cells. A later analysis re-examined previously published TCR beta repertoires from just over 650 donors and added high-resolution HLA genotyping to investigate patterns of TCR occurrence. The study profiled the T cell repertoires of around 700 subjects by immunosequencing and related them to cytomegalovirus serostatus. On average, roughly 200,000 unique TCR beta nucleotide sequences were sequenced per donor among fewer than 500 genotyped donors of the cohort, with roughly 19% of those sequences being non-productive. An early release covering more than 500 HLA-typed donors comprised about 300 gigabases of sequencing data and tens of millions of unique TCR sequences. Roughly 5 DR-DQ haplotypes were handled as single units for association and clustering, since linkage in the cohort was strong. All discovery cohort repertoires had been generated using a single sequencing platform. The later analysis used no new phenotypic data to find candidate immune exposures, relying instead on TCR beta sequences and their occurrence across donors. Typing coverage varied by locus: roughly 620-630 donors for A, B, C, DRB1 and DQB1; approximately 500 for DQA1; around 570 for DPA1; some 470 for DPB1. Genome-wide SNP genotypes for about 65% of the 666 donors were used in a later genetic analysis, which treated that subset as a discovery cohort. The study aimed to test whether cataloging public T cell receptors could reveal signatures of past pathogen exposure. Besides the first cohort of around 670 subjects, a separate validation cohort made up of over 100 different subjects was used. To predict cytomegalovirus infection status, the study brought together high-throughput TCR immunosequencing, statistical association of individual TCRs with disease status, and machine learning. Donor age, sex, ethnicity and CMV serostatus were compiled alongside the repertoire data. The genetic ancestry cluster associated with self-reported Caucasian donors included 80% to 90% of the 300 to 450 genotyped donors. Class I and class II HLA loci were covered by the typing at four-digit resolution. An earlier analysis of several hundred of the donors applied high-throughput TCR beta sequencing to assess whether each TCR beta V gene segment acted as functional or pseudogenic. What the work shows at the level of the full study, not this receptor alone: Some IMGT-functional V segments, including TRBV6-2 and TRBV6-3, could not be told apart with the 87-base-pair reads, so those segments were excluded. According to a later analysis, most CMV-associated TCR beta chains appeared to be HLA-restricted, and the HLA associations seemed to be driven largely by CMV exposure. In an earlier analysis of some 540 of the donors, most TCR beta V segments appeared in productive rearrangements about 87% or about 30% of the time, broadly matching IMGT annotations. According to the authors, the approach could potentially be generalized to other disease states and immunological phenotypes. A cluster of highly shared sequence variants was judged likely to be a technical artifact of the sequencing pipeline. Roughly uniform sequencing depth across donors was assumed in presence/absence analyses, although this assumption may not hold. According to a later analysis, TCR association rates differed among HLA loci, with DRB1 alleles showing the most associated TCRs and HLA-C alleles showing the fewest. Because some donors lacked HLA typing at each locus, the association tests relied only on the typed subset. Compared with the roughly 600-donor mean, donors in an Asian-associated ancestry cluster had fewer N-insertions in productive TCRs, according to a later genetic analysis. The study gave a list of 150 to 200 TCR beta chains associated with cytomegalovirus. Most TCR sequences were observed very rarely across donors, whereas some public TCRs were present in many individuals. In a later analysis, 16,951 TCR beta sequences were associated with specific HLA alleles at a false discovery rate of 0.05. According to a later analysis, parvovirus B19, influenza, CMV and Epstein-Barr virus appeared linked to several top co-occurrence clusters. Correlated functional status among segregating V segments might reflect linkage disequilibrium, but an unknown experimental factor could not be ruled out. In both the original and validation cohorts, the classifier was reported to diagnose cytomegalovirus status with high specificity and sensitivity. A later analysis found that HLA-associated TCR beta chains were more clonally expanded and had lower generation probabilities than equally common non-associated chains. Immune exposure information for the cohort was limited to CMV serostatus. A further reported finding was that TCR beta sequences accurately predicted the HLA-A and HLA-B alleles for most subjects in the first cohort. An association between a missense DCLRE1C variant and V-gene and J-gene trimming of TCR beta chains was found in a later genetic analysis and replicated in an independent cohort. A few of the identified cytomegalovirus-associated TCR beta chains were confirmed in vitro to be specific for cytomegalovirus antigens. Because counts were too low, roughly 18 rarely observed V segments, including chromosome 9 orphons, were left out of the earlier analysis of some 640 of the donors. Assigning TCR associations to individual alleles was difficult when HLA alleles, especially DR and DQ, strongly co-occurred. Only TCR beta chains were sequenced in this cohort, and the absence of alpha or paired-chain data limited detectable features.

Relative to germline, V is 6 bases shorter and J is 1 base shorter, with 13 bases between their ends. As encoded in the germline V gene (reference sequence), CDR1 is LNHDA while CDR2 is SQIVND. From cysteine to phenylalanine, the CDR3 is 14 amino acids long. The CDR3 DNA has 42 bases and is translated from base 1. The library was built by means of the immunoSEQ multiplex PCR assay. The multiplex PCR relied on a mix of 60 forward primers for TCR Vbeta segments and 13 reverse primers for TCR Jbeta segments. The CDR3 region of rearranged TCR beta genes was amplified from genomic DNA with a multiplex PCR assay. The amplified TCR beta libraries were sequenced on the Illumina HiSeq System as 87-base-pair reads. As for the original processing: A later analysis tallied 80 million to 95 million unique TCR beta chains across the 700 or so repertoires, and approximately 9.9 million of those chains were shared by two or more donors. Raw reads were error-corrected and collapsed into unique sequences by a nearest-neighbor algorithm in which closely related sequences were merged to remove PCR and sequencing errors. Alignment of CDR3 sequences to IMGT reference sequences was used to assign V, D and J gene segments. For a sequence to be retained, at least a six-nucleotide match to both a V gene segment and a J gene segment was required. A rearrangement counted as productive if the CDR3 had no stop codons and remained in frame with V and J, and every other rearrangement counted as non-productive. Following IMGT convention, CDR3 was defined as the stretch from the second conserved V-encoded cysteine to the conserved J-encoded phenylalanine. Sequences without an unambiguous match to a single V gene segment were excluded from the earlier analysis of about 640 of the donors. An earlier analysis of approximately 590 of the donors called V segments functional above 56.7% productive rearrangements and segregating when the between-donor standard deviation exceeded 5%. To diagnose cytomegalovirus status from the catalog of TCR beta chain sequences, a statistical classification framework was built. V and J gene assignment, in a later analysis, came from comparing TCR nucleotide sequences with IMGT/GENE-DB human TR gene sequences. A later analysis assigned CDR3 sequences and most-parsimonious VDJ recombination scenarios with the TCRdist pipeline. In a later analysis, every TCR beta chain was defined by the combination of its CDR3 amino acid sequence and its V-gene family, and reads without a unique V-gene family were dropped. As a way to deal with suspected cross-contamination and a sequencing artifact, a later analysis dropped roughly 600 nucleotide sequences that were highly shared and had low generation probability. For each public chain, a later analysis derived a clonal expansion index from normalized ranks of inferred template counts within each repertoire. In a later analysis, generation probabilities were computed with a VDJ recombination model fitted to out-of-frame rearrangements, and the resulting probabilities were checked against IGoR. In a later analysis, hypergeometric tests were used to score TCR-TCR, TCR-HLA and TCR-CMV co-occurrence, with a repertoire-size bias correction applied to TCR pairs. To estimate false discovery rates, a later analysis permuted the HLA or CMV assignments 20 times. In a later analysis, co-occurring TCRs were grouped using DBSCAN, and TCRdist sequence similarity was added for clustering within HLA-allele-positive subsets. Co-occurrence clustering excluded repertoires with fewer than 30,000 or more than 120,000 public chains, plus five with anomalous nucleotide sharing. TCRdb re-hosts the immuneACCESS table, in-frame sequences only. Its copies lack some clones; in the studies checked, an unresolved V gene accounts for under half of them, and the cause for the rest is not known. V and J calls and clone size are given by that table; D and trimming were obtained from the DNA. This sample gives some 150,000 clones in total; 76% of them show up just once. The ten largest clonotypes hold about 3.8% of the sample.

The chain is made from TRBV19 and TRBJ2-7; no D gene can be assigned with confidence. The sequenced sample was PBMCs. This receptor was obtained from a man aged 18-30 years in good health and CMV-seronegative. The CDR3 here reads CASRVNYESYEQYF. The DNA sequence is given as TGTGCCAGTAGGGTGAACTATGAGTCCTACGAGCAGTACTTC.